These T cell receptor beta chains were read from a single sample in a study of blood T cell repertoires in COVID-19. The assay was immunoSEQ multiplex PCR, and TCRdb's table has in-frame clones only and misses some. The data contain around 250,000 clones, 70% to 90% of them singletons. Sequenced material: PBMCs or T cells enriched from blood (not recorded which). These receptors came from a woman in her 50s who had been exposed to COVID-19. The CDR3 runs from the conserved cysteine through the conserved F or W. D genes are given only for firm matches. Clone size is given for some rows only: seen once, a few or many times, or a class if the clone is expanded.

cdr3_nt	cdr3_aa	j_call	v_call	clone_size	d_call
TGTGCCAGCAGCAAGACAGGCCTCTCTGGGGCCAACGTCCTGACTTTC	CASSKTGLSGANVLTF	TRBJ2-6	TRBV3-1/TRBV3-2	once	NA
TGCGCCAGCAGCCGTCATAGCGGGGGGGCGGGAGAGACCCAGTACTTC	CASSRHSGGAGETQYF	TRBJ2-5	TRBV4-3	once	TRBD2
TGTGCCAGCAGCAAACAGGGGTACACTGAAGCTTTCTTT	CASSKQGYTEAFF	TRBJ1-1	TRBV7-8	NA	TRBD1
TGTGCCAGCAGTGATACAGGGGGCCGCGAAAAACTGTTTTTT	CASSDTGGREKLFF	TRBJ1-4	TRBV6-1	NA	TRBD1
TGCGCCAGCAGCCAAGACCCCCGACAGGGTACGAACACCGGGGAGCTGTTTTTT	CASSQDPRQGTNTGELFF	TRBJ2-2	TRBV4-1	NA	TRBD1
TGTGCCAGCAGCAGCGGACAGGGAATGCGCTACACCTTC	CASSSGQGMRYTF	TRBJ1-2	TRBV7-2	NA	TRBD1
TGCGCCAGCAGCTCGGGCGATGCGGGGGCGGGTGGCTACACCTTC	CASSSGDAGAGGYTF	TRBJ1-2	TRBV5-1	once	NA
TGCGCCAGCAGCCGTGGGGCAGCCTCACCTCCCTACGAGCAGTACTTC	CASSRGAASPPYEQYF	TRBJ2-7	TRBV5-1	NA	NA
TGTGCCAGCAGTGAAGAAGAGGAGGGGTTTAGGGGCTACACCTTC	CASSEEEEGFRGYTF	TRBJ1-2	TRBV6-1	NA	NA
TGTGCCTGGAGCATGAGCACTGAAGCTTTCTTT	CAWSMSTEAFF	TRBJ1-1	TRBV30	NA	NA
TGTGCCAGCAGCCATCTGACAGGGCCGAACACTGAAGCTTTCTTT	CASSHLTGPNTEAFF	TRBJ1-1	TRBV9	NA	TRBD1
TGTGCCAGCAGCGCCCGACTAGCGGGGGGCCTGAACGAGCAGTACTTC	CASSARLAGGLNEQYF	TRBJ2-7	TRBV9	NA	TRBD2
TGTGCCACCAGCAGAGATCTCGGACAGAACACTGAAGCTTTCTTT	CATSRDLGQNTEAFF	TRBJ1-1	TRBV15	NA	NA
TGTGCCAGCAGCGTGAATTCAGGGGTTGAAGCTTTCTTT	CASSVNSGVEAFF	TRBJ1-1	TRBV9	NA	NA
TGTGCCAGCAGCCCGGCCAGGGGCTCCGGGGAGCTGTTTTTT	CASSPARGSGELFF	TRBJ2-2	TRBV6-5	NA	NA
TGTGCCTTGCCCCCTGGGCTCGAGGGTAATGAGCAGTTCTTC	CALPPGLEGNEQFF	TRBJ2-1	TRBV2	few	NA
TGTGCCAGCAGTTTCGAGCCAGGCTACGAGCAGTACTTC	CASSFEPGYEQYF	TRBJ2-7	TRBV12-3/TRBV12-4	NA	NA
TGTGCCAGTAGTATGGGACAGGGGGCTGGCAATCAGCCCCAGCATTTT	CASSMGQGAGNQPQHF	TRBJ1-5	TRBV19	NA	TRBD1
TGTGCCAGCAGCCCAGGCGCCGGGGCTAGCGGTAAAACAGATACGCAGTATTTT	CASSPGAGASGKTDTQYF	TRBJ2-3	TRBV4-2	once	TRBD2
TGTGCCAGCCTTACAGGACGTCCTAGCTCCTATAATTCACCCCTCCACTTT	CASLTGRPSSYNSPLHF	TRBJ1-6	TRBV2	few	NA
TGTGCCAGCAGTTCCGGGGGGCGTGTAGCTTTCTTT	CASSSGGRVAFF	TRBJ1-1	TRBV28	NA	NA
TGTGCCATCGGACCGGAATCGGGGGTGCATGGCACAGATACGCAGTATTTT	CAIGPESGVHGTDTQYF	TRBJ2-3	TRBV10-3	few	NA
TGCGCCAGCAGCAGGGAGAGTAGCGGGGGGAAGTTCTTC	CASSRESSGGKFF	TRBJ2-1	TRBV5-1	NA	TRBD2
TGTGCCAGCAGCTTGGGGGGAGGCTATGGCTACACCTTC	CASSLGGGYGYTF	TRBJ1-2	TRBV7-2	NA	NA
TGTGCCAGCGCCCGCGGCGTCGGGTCCTACAATGAGCAGTTCTTC	CASARGVGSYNEQFF	TRBJ2-1	TRBV9	few	NA
TGTGCCAGCAGCTGGCCGAACACTGAAGCTTTCTTT	CASSWPNTEAFF	TRBJ1-1	TRBV7-9	NA	NA
TGTGCCAGCAGCCCGGGACAGGAGAGCTTAGAAGCTTTCTTT	CASSPGQESLEAFF	TRBJ1-1	TRBV7-9	NA	TRBD1
TGCGCCAGCAGCTTGGGTAACAATGAGCAGTTCTTC	CASSLGNNEQFF	TRBJ2-1	TRBV5-1	NA	NA
TGCGCCAGCAGCTTGGTGGCGGGGCTTAACACCGGGGAGCTGTTTTTT	CASSLVAGLNTGELFF	TRBJ2-2	TRBV5-1	NA	NA
TGTGCCAGCAGTTACTCGAAGAGGGCCTCCGAAGCTTTCTTT	CASSYSKRASEAFF	TRBJ1-1	TRBV6-8	few	NA
TGTGCCAGCAGCTCGGGACAGTTAAACACTGAAGCTTTCTTT	CASSSGQLNTEAFF	TRBJ1-1	TRBV7-2	NA	TRBD1
TGTGCCAGTAGTATCTGGGAGGGCGAGCAGTACTTC	CASSIWEGEQYF	TRBJ2-7	TRBV19	NA	TRBD2
TGTGCCAGCCGGCGGGGGGGCCAAGAGACCCAGTACTTC	CASRRGGQETQYF	TRBJ2-5	TRBV6-5	NA	TRBD2
TGTGCCAGCAGTTTACGGACAGGGGGCTTGAACACTGAAGCTTTCTTT	CASSLRTGGLNTEAFF	TRBJ1-1	TRBV27	NA	TRBD1
TGTGCCAGCAGCTTAGATGGCGGGGGGGCAATCAATGAGCAGTTCTTC	CASSLDGGGAINEQFF	TRBJ2-1	TRBV7-9	NA	TRBD2
TGTGCCAGCAGTGGAACAGGGATTCGAGCCAAAAACATTCAGTACTTC	CASSGTGIRAKNIQYF	TRBJ2-4	TRBV25-1	once	NA
TGTGCCAGCAGTTTAAGGGGGTTGACAGGGCTTAATGAAAAACTGTTTTTT	CASSLRGLTGLNEKLFF	TRBJ1-4	TRBV28	NA	TRBD1
TGCGCCAGCAGCCAAGATCCTAGCGGGGGGGCCGAGGTCTACGAGCAGTACTTC	CASSQDPSGGAEVYEQYF	TRBJ2-7	TRBV4-1	few	TRBD2
TGTGCCAGCAGCCCTCGGCCCCAGCATTTT	CASSPRPQHF	TRBJ1-5	TRBV11-2	NA	NA
TGTGCCAGCAGTGGTCAAGTCGGGTATAATTCACCCCTCCACTTT	CASSGQVGYNSPLHF	TRBJ1-6	TRBV2	NA	NA
TGTGCCAGCAGCGCGCAGCGGAGAGAATCACCCCTCCACTTT	CASSAQRRESPLHF	TRBJ1-6	TRBV9	NA	NA
TGTGCCAGCGCGTTTGGACAGAGTCGAGCTTTCTTT	CASAFGQSRAFF	TRBJ1-1	TRBV13	NA	NA
TGCGCCAGCAGCCACACGGGACAGCCATACTACACCTTC	CASSHTGQPYYTF	TRBJ1-2	TRBV4-1	NA	TRBD1
TGTGCCAGCAGCTGGTTGGGACTCCAAGAAGCTTTCTTT	CASSWLGLQEAFF	TRBJ1-1	TRBV3-1/TRBV3-2	NA	NA
TGTGCCAGTAGTATAGGGACAGACTTCTATGGCTACACCTTC	CASSIGTDFYGYTF	TRBJ1-2	TRBV19	once	NA